This TCR beta chain was retrieved from a study of T cell responses to AZD1222 COVID-19 vaccine. The CDR3 length is 13 residues. Broader study findings: Within unmutated variant regions lay the reported targets of nearly half of spike-specific TCRs.

The data were produced by immunoSEQ multiplex PCR, yet TCRdb's version contains in-frame clones alone and is incomplete. The sample carries roughly 100,000 clones, 70% to 90% recorded once. In regard to this clone: Its antigen is not known.

The clonotype originates from an adult in good health. The sample here was peripheral blood, taken on day 0 of AZD1222 vaccination. V and J are TRBV21-1 and TRBJ2-2. TRBV21-1 is an annotated pseudogene. In DNA form, the CDR3 reads TGTGCCACCCCGGACGGGAACACCGGGGAGCTGTTTTTT. It is translated as CATPDGNTGELFF.